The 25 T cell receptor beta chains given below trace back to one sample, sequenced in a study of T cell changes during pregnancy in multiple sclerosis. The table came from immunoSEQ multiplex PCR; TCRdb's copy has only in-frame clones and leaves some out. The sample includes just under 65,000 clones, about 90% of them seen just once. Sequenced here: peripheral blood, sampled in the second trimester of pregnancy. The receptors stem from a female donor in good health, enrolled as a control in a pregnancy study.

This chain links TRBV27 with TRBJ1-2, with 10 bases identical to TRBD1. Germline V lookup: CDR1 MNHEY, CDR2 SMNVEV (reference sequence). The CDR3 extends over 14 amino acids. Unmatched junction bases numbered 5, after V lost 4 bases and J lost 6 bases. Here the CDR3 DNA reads TGTGCCAGCAGTTCCGCCGGGACAGGGGATGGCTACACCTTC. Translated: CASSSAGTGDGYTF.

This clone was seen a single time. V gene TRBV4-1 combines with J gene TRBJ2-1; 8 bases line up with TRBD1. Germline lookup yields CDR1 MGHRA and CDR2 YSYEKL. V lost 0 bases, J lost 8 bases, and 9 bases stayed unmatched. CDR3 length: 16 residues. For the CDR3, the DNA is TGCGCCAGCAGCCAAGATTGGCAGGGGGCAAGGTATGAGCAGTTCTTC. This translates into CASSQDWQGARYEQFF.

DNA for the CDR3: TGTGCCACCAGCAGAGACAGCGGGGGCCCGGAAAAACTGTTTTTT. This encodes CATSRDSGGPEKLFF. This chain joins TRBV15 and TRBJ1-4, with a weak D call TRBD1 (6 bases). This CDR3 is built from 15 residues. Trimming cost V 0 bases and J 8 bases, with 13 bases left between them. Germline V gives CDR1 LNHNV, CDR2 YYDKDF (reference sequence).

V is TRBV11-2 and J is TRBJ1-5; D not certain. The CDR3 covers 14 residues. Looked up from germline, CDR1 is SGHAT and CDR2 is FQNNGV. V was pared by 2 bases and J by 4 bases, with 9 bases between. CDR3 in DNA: TGTGCCAGCAGCTTATGGGCCCAAAATCAGCCCCAGCATTTT. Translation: CASSLWAQNQPQHF.

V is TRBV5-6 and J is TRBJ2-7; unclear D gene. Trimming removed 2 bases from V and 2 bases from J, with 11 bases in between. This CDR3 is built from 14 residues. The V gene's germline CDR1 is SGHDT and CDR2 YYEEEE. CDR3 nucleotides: TGTGCCAGCAGCTTACCAGCTAGTACCTACGAGCAGTACTTC. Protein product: CASSLPASTYEQYF. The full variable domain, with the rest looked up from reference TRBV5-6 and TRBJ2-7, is DAGVTQSPTHLIKTRGQQVTLRCSPKSGHDTVSWYQQALGQGPQFIFQYYEEEERQRGNFPDRFSGHQFPNYSSELNVNALLLGDSALYLCASSLPASTYEQYFGPGTRLTVT.

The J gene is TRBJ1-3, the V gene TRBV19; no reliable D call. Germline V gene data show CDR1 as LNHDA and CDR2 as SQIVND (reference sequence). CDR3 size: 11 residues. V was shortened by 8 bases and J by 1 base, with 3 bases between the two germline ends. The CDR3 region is CASVSGNTIYF. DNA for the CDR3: TGTGCCAGTGTATCTGGAAACACCATATATTTT.

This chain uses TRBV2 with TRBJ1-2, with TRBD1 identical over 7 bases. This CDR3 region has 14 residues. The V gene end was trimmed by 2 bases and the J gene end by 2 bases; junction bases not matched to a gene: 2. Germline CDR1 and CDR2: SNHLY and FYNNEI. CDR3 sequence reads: CASSERTGNYGYTF. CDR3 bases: TGTGCCAGCAGTGAACGGACAGGCAACTATGGCTACACCTTC.

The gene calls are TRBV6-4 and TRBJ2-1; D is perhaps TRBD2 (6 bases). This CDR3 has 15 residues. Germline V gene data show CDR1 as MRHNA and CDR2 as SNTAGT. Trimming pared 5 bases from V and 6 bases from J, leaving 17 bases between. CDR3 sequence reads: CASSSGLAAANEQFF. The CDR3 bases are TGTGCCAGCAGTAGTGGATTAGCGGCGGCCAATGAGCAGTTCTTC.

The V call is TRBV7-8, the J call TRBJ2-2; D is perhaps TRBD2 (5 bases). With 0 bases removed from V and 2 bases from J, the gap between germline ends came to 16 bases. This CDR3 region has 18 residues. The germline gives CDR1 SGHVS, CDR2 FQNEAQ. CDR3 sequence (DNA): TGTGCCAGCAGCTTAGCGCGCAGGTTTGGGAGAAACACCGGGGAGCTGTTTTTT. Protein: CASSLARRFGRNTGELFF.

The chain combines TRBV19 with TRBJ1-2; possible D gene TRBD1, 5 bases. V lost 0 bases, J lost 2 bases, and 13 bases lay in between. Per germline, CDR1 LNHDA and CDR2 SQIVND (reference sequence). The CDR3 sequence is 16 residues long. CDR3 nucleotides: TGTGCCAGTAGTATAGATCTGGCAGGGATCAACTATGGCTACACCTTC. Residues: CASSIDLAGINYGYTF.

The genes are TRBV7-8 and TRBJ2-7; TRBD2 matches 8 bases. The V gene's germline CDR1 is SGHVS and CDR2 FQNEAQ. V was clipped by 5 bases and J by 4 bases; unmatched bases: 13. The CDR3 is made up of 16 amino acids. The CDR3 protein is CASSLPPGGVGYEQYF. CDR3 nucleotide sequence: TGTGCCAGCAGCCTCCCCCCGGGAGGGGTCGGGTACGAGCAGTACTTC. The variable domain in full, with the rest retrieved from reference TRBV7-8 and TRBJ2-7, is GAGVSQSPRYKVAKRGQDVALRCDPISGHVSLFWYQQALGQGPEFLTYFQNEAQLDKSGLPSDRFFAERPEGSVSTLKIQRTQQEDSAVYLCASSLPPGGVGYEQYFGPGTRLTVT.

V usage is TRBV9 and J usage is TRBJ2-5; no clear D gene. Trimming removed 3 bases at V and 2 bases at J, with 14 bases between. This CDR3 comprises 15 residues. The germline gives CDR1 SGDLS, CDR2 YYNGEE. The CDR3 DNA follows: TGTGCCAGCAGCGCCAGCGAAGGCGAGCAAGAGACCCAGTACTTC. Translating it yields CASSASEGEQETQYF.

The CDR3 spells CASSLRDILKPSNQPQHF. CDR3 nucleotides: TGTGCCAGCAGCCTCCGGGACATACTTAAACCTTCCAATCAGCCCCAGCATTTT. The J gene is TRBJ1-5, the V gene TRBV28; D possibly corresponds to TRBD1 (6 bases). This CDR3 is built from 18 residues. The germline gives CDR1 MDHEN, CDR2 SYDVKM. The germline V and J ends were trimmed by 6 bases and 3 bases, with 24 bases remaining between them.

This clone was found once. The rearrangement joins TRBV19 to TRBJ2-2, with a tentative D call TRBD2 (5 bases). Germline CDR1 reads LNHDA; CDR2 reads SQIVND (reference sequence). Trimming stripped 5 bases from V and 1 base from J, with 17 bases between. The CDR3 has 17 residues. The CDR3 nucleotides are TGTGCCAGTAGTTCGTGGAGGACGGAGCGGAACACCGGGGAGCTGTTTTTT. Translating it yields CASSSWRTERNTGELFF.

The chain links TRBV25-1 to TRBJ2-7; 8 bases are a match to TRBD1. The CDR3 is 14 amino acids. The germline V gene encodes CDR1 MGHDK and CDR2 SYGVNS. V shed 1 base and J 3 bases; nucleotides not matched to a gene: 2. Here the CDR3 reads CASSESGGNYEQYF. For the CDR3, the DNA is TGTGCCAGCAGTGAATCAGGGGGCAACTACGAGCAGTACTTC.

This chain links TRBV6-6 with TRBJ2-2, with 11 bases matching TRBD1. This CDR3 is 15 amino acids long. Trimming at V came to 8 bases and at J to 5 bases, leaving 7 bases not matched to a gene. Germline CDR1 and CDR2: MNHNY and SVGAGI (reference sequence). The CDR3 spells CASGPGTGGTGELFF. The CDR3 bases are TGTGCCAGCGGACCCGGGACAGGGGGTACCGGGGAGCTGTTTTTT.

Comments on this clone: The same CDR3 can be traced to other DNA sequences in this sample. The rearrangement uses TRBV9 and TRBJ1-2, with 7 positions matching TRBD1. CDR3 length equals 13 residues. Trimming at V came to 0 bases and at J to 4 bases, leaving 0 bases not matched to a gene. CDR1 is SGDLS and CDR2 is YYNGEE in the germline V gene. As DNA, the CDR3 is TGTGCCAGCAGCGTAGCAGGGGGCTATGGCTACACCTTC. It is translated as CASSVAGGYGYTF. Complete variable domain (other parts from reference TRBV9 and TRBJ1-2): DSGVTQTPKHLITATGQRVTLRCSPRSGDLSVYWYQQSLDQGLQFLIQYYNGEERAKGNILERFSAQQFPDLHSELNLSSLELGDSALYFCASSVAGGYGYTFGSGTRLTVV.

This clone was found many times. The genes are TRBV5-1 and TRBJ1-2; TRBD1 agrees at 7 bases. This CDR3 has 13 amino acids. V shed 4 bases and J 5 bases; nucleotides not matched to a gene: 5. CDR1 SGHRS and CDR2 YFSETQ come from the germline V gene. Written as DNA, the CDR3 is TGCGCCAGCAGCGGGGACAGCAATTATGGCTACACCTTC. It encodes CASSGDSNYGYTF. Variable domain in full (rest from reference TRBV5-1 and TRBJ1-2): KAGVTQTPRYLIKTRGQQVTLSCSPISGHRSVSWYQQTPGQGLQFLFEYFSETQRNKGNFPGRFSGRQFSNSRSEMNVSTLELGDSALYLCASSGDSNYGYTFGSGTRLTVV.

DNA for the CDR3: TGTGCCAGCAGCTTAGCGGGACTAGGGGGGGGCGAGCAGTACTTC. Protein sequence: CASSLAGLGGGEQYF. The chain uses TRBV11-2 and TRBJ2-7; 8 nucleotides align to TRBD2. Trimming took 1 base from V and 6 from J; bases not matched to a gene: 8. Germline CDR1 and CDR2: SGHAT and FQNNGV. There are 15 residues in the CDR3. Filled out from reference TRBV11-2 and TRBJ2-7, the complete variable domain reads EAGVAQSPRYKIIEKRQSVAFWCNPISGHATLYWYQQILGQGPKLLIQFQNNGVVDDSQLPKDRFSAERLKGVDSTLKIQPAKLEDSAVYLCASSLAGLGGGEQYFGPGTRLTVT.

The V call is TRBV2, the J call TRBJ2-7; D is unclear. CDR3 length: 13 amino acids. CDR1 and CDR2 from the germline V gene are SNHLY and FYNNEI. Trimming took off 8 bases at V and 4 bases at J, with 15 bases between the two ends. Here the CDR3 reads CASESRYAYEQYF. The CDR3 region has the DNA TGTGCCAGCGAGAGCCGCTACGCGTACGAGCAGTACTTC.

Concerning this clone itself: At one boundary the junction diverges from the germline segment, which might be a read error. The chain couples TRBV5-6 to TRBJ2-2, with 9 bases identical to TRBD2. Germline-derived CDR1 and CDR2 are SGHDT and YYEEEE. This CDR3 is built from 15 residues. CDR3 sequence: CASSPPSGKARGAVF. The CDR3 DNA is TGTGCCAGCAGCCCCCCTAGCGGGAAAGCCCGGGGAGCTGTTTTT. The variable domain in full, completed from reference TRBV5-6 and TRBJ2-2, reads DAGVTQSPTHLIKTRGQQVTLRCSPKSGHDTVSWYQQALGQGPQFIFQYYEEEERQRGNFPDRFSGHQFPNYSSELNVNALLLGDSALYLCASSPPSGKARGAVFGEGSRLTVL.

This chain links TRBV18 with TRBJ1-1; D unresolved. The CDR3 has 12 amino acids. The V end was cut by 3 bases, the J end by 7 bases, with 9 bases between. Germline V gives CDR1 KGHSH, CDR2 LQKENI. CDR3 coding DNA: TGTGCCAGCTCACCGACGCCAGGTGAAGCTTTCTTT. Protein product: CASSPTPGEAFF.

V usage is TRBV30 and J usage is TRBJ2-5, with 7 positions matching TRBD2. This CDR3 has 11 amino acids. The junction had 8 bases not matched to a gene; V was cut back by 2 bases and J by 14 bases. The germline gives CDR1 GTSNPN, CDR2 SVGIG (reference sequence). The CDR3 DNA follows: TGTGCCTGGAGTTCCAGCGGGGTATACTACTTC. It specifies CAWSSSGVYYF.

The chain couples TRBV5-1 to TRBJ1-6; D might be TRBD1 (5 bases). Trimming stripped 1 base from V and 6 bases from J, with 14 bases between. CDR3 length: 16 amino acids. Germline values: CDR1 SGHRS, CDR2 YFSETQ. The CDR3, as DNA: TGCGCCAGCAGCTTGCCGGGGGGGGATGGTAATTCACCCCTCCACTTT. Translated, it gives CASSLPGGDGNSPLHF. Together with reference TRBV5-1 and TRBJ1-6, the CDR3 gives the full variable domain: KAGVTQTPRYLIKTRGQQVTLSCSPISGHRSVSWYQQTPGQGLQFLFEYFSETQRNKGNFPGRFSGRQFSNSRSEMNVSTLELGDSALYLCASSLPGGDGNSPLHFGNGTRLTVT.

The CDR3 spells CASSPTVRGSTEAFF. In DNA form, the CDR3 reads TGTGCCAGCTCACCAACGGTAAGGGGAAGCACTGAAGCTTTCTTT. This sequence joins TRBV18 and TRBJ1-1, with D perhaps matching TRBD1 (5 bases). V lost 2 bases and J lost 4, with 14 bases in between. The length of the CDR3 is 15 residues. Looked up from germline, CDR1 is KGHSH and CDR2 is LQKENI.